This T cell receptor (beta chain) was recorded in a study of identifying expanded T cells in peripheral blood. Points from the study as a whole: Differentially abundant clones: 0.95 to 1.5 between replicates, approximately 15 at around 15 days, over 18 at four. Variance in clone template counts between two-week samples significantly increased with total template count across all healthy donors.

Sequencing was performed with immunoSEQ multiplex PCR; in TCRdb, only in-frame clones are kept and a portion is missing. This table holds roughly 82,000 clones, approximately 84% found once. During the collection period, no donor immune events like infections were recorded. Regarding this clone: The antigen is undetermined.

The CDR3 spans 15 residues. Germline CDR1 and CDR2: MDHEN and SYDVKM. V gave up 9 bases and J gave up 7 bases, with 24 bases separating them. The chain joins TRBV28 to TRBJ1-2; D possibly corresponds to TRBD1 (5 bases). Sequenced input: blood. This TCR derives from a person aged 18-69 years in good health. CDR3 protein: CASKTTSTVSIGYTF. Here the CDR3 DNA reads TGTGCCAGTAAGACCACGTCGACAGTTTCGATTGGCTACACCTTC.